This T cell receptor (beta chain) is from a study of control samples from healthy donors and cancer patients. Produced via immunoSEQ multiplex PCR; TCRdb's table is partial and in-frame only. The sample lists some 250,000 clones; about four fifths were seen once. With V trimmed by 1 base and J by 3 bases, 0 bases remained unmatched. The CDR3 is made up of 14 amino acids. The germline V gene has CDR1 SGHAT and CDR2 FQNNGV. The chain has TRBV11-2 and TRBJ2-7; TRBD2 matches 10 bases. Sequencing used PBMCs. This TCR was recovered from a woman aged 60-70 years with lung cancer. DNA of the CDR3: TGTGCCAGCAGCTTAGGGACTAGCGGCTACGAGCAGTACTTC. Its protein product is CASSLGTSGYEQYF.